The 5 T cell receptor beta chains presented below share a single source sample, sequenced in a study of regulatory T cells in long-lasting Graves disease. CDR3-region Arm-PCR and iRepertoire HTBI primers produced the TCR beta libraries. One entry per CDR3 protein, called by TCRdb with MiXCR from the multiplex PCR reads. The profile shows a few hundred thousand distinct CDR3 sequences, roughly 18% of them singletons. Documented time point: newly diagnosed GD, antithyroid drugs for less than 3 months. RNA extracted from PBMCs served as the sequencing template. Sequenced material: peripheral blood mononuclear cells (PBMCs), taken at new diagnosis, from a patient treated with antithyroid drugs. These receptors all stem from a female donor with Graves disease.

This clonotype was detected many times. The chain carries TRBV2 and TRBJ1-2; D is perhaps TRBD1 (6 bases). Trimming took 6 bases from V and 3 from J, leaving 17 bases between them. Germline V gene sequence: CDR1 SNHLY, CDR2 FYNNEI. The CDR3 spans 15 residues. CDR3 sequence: CASSVTLGQYYGYTF. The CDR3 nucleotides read TGTGCCAGCAGCGTTACGTTAGGACAGTACTATGGCTACACCTTC.

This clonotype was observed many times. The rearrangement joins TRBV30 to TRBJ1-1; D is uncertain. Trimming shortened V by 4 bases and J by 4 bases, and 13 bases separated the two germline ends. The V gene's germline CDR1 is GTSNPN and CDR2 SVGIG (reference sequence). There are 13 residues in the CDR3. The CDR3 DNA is TGTGCCTGGACAAAGGGCTCGGGCACTGAAGCTTTCTTT. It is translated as CAWTKGSGTEAFF.

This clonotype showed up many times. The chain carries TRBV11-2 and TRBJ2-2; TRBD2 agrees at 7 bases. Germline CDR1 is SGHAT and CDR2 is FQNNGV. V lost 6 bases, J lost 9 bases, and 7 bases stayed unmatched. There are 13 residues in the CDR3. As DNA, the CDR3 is TGTGCCAGCAGTCCTAGCGGTCACCGGGAGCTGTTTTTT. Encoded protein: CASSPSGHRELFF.

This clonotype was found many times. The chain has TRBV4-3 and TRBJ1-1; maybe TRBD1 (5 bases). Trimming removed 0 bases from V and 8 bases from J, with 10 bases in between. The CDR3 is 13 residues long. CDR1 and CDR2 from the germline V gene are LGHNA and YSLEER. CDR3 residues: CASSQDKGLEAFF. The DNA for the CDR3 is TGCGCCAGCAGCCAAGATAAGGGGCTGGAAGCTTTCTTT.

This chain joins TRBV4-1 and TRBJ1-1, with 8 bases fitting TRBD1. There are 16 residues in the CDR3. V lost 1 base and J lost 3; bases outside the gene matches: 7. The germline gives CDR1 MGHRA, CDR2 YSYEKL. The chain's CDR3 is CASSQVTGELYTEAFF. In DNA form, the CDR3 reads TGCGCCAGCAGCCAAGTGACAGGGGAGTTGTACACTGAAGCTTTCTTT.